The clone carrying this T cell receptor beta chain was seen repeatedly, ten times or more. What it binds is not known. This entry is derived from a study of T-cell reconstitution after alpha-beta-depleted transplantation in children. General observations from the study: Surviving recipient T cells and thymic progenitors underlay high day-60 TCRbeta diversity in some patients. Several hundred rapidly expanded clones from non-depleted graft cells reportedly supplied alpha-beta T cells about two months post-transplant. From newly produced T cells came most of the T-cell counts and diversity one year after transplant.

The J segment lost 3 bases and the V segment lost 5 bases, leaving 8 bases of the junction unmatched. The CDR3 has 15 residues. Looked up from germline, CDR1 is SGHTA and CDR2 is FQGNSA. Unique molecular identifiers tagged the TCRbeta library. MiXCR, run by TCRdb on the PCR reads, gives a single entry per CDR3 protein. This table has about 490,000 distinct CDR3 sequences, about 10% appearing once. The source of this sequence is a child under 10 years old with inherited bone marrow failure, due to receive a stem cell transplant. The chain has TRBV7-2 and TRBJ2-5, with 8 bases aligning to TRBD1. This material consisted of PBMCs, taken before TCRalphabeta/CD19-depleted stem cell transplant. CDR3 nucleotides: TGTGCCAGCAGCGTCAGGGGGCGCTGGGAAGAGACCCAGTACTTC. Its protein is CASSVRGRWEETQYF.